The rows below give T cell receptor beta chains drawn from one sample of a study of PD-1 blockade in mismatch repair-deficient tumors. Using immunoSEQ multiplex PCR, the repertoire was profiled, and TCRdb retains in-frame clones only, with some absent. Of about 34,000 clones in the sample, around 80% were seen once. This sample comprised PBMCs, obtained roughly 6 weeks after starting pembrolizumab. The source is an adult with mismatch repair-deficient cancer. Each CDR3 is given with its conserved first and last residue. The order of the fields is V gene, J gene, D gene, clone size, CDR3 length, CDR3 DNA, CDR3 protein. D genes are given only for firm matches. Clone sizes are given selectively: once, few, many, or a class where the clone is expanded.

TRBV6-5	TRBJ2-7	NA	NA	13	TGTGCCAGCAGACAGGGAACCTACAACGAGCAGTACTTC	CASRQGTYNEQYF
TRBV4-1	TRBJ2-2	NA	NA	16	TGCGCCAGCAGCCGCAGTACAGTACCGAACACCGGGGAGCTGTTTTTT	CASSRSTVPNTGELFF
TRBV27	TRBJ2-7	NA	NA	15	TGTGCCAGCAGTTCAATTAGCGCTGGAGCCTACGAGCAGTACTTC	CASSSISAGAYEQYF
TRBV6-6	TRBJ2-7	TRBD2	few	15	TGTGCCAGCAGTGCCCGGACTAGCGGAGACTACGAGCAGTACTTC	CASSARTSGDYEQYF
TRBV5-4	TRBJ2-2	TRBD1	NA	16	TGTGCCAGCAGCTTCCAGGGGGCGAGGGGCACCGGGGAGCTGTTTTTT	CASSFQGARGTGELFF
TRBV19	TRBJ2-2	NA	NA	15	TGTGCCAGTAGTATGGTACTGTCCCCGCCCGGGGAGCTGTTTTTT	CASSMVLSPPGELFF
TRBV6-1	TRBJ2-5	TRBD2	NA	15	TGTGCCAGCAGTGGGACCCTGGCGGGAGAGGAGACCCAGTACTTC	CASSGTLAGEETQYF
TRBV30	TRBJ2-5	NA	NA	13	TGTGCCTGGAGTCTACTAGTGGGAGAGACCCAGTACTTC	CAWSLLVGETQYF
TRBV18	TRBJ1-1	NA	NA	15	TGTGCCAGCTCACCAGGCACAGAGGGGAACACTGAAGCTTTCTTT	CASSPGTEGNTEAFF
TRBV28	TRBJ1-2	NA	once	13	TGTGCCAGCAGGGAGGGCCTTTGGAAGGGCTACACCTTC	CASREGLWKGYTF
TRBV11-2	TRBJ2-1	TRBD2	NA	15	TGTGCCAGCAGCTTCTCAGCGGGAGGGTACAATGAGCAGTTCTTC	CASSFSAGGYNEQFF
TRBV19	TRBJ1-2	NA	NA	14	TGTGCCAGTAGCCAACAGGGCTGGGACTATGGCTACACCTTC	CASSQQGWDYGYTF
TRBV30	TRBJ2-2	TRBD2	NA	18	TGTGCCTGGAGTGCCCGGACTAGCGGGAGCCGCATCACCGGGGAGCTGTTTTTT	CAWSARTSGSRITGELFF
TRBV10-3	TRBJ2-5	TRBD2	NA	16	TGTGCCATCAGTGGGGCTAGCGGGAGTTGGCAGGAGACCCAGTACTTC	CAISGASGSWQETQYF
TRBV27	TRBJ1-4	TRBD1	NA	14	TGTGCCAGCAGTTCCCGGACAGGGGGCGGAAAACTGTTTTTT	CASSSRTGGGKLFF
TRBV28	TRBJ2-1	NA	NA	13	TGTGCCAGCAGTACTGGGGCATACAATGAGCAGTTCTTC	CASSTGAYNEQFF
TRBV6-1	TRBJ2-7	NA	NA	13	TGTGCCAGCACTCAGGCCCCGGCGGGGGAGCAGTACTTC	CASTQAPAGEQYF
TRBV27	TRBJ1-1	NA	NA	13	TGTGCCAGCAGTTCCACAGGGTCTTCTGAAGCTTTCTTT	CASSSTGSSEAFF
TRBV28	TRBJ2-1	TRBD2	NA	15	TGTGCCAGCAGTTTAGCTAGCGGGATATACAATGAGCAGTTCTTC	CASSLASGIYNEQFF
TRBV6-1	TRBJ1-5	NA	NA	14	TGTGCCAGCAGTGAAGTCAGGGAAGGATGGCCCCAGCATTTT	CASSEVREGWPQHF
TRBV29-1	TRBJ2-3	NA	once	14	TGCAGCGTTCGCCCCGGGACTAGCACAGATACGCAGTATTTT	CSVRPGTSTDTQYF
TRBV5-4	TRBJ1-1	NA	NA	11	TGTGCCAGCAGCCAAGGACTGGGCGCTTTCTTT	CASSQGLGAFF
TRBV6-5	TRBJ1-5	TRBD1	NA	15	TGTGCCAGCAGTCTCCGCCAGGGGGCTTATCAGCCCCAGCATTTT	CASSLRQGAYQPQHF
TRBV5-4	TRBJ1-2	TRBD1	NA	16	TGTGCCAGCAGCTTTCCCGGGACAGGGGATAACTATGGCTACACCTTC	CASSFPGTGDNYGYTF